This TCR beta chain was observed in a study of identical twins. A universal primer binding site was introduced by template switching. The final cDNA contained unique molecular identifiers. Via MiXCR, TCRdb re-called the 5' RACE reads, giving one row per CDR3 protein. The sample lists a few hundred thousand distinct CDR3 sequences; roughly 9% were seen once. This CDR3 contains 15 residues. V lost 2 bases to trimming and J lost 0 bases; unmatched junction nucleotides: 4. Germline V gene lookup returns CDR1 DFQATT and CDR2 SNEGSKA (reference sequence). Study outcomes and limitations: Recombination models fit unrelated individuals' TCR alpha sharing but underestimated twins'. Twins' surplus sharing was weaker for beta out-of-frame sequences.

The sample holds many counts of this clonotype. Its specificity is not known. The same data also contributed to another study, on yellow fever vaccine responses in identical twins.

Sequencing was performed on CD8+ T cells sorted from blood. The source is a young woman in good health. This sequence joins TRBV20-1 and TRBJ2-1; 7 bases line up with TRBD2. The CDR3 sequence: CSARTLASSYNEQFF. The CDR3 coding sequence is TGCAGTGCTAGAACACTAGCGAGCTCCTACAATGAGCAGTTCTTC.